This T cell receptor (beta chain) was recorded in a study of blood T cell repertoires in COVID-19. Study in general: COVID-19 samples, acute and convalescent, were from the United States, Italy and Spain. From T cells, B-cell-depleted T cells, or PBMCs came the material, which was cDNA or gDNA.

Authors' analysis steps: The authors estimated nucleated cell counts from reference gene primer amplification. Profiled with immunoSEQ multiplex PCR; TCRdb holds only in-frame clones, not every one. V and J calls and clone size are copied from that table; D and trimming were computed from the DNA. The sample yields roughly 33,000 clones, around 73% seen once. V shed 1 base and J 6 bases; nucleotides not matched to a gene: 9. The CDR3 is made up of 17 amino acids. CDR1 is LGHNT, CDR2 FRNRAP, per germline. Sequencing used peripheral blood. The receptor's source is a woman aged 60-70 years with acute or convalescent COVID-19. V is TRBV12-5 and J is TRBJ2-2; 9 nucleotides agree with TRBD1. The CDR3 loop is CASGLAPGTGPPGELFF. In DNA form, the CDR3 reads TGTGCTAGTGGTTTGGCTCCCGGGACAGGGCCCCCCGGGGAGCTGTTTTTT.